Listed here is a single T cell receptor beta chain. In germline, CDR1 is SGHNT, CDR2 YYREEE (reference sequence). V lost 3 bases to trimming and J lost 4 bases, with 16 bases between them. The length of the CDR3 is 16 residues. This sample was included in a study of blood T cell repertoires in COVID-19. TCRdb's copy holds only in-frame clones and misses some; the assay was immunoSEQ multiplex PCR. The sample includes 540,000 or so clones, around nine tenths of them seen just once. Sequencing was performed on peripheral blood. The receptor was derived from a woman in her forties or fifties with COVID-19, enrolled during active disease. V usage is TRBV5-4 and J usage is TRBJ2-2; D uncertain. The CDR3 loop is CASSYYRSIGTGELFF. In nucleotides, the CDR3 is TGTGCCAGCAGCTACTACCGGAGTATTGGCACCGGGGAGCTGTTTTTT.